This TCR beta chain was recorded in a study of identical twins (TCRdb year 2016). Notes on the research overall: To test whether fetal clonotypes persist, this study deep-sequenced TCR alpha and beta repertoires from monozygotic twins, from unrelated adults of various ages, and from cord blood. To rule out contamination, replicate twin experiments were performed at different times with different library preparation protocols.

Cut back by 4 bases and 8 bases, the V and J ends lie 12 bases apart. CDR1 and CDR2 are drawn from the germline V gene: SQVTM, ANQGSEA. Including cysteine and phenylalanine, the CDR3 has 12 amino acids. Of the read, only the CDR3 DNA is kept; its 36 bases are in frame from base 1. Library preparation was by 5' RACE. The sequencer was an Illumina HiSeq 2000. Template switching added a universal primer binding site, and the final cDNA carried a unique molecular identifier that allowed TCR cDNA molecules to be counted accurately. Specific primers in the conserved constant-segment region were used to synthesize first-strand cDNA for the TCR alpha and beta chains. Each cDNA library was double barcoded, with a SMART-Mk sample barcode plus Illumina barcodes, to control for contamination. TruSeq adapter sequences and Illumina sample barcodes were added in two successive PCR steps. The TCR alpha and beta cDNA libraries were sequenced on the Illumina HiSeq platform using custom primers. The paper's processing steps were these. MiGEC processed the raw reads to extract unique molecular identifiers, while MiXCR was used to determine the CDR3 positions. Recombination models were inferred per individual with the repgenHMM and IGoR tools using an EM algorithm. The analysis of shared clonotypes was done with the tcR package in R, with sharing normalized by the product of cloneset sizes. To study raw recombination without the effects of thymic and clonal selection, out-of-frame nonproductive sequences were analyzed. TCRdb ran its own pipeline on the public reads, namely fastp trimming at Q25 and MiXCR clone calling, and kept in-frame beta chains. Each record represents a unique CDR3 protein, reported with the most common genes and DNA among its rows. V and J calls and clone size were set by TCRdb, not the authors. The sample yields 350,000 to 400,000 distinct CDR3 sequences; approximately 9.1% were counted once. Approximately 9.3% of the sample rests with the top ten.

Points the paper makes about the study in general: Zero-insertion analyses could be partly confounded by invariant T cells such as MAIT and iNKT, though diverse VJ usage argued against such confounding for most clonotypes. Out-of-frame TCR alpha sequences shared between twins showed an excess of low generation-probability sequences compared with coincidental sharing between unrelated individuals. Fewer insertions were carried by abundant cord blood beta clonotypes, a similar but weaker trend appeared in young adult naive repertoires, and no such trend appeared in memory repertoires. In beta out-of-frame sequences, excess twin sharing was weaker, because having fewer shared sequences lowered the signal-to-noise ratio. Because the same donors could not be followed over many years, conclusions were based on cross-sectional statistical analysis. Out-of-frame TCR alpha sharing in monozygotic twins was systematically underestimated by recombination models, whereas sharing between unrelated individuals was in agreement with the recombination models.

Only healthy Caucasian donors were included. The study also sequenced three unrelated non-twin adults: a male aged 18 to 29, a male aged 50 to 60 and a female aged 50 to 60. Using Miltenyi CD45RO+ enrichment and human naive T-cell isolation kits, memory (CD45RO+) and naive T cells were isolated from PBMC. This clonotype has a count of ten or more. What this receptor recognizes is not known. No base-level quality is on record; no much larger clone is a single base apart. This receptor was identified in a woman in her 50s in good health. Specimen: naive T cells sorted from blood. The intended sense of this specimen's cell subset or site label: cells isolated with a human naive T-cell isolation kit. The rearrangement combines TRBV29-1 with TRBJ2-4; no D segment can be confidently identified. The DNA reads as follows: TGCAGCGTTGGTGGCCTTGGGGACATTCAGTACTTC. It is translated as CSVGGLGDIQYF.